The 22 T cell receptor beta chains reported below all come from one sample, sequenced in a study of blood T cells in healthy people across ages. The authors ran a second PCR of about 7 to 11 cycles using a sample-barcoded 5' primer and a J-beta primer mix. MiXCR was run by TCRdb on the 5' RACE reads, yielding one entry per CDR3 protein. The sample includes approximately 960,000 distinct CDR3 sequences, just under 30% seen only once; the top ten take 10% to 13%. These data were likewise used in another study, on T cells of mothers and their children.

The sequenced sample consisted of blood. These receptors were obtained from a woman aged 40 to 55 in good health.

This clonotype was seen at least ten times. The J gene is TRBJ2-5, the V gene TRBV2; perhaps D is TRBD1 or TRBD2 (5 bases each). The V end lost 0 bases, the J end lost 3 bases, and 17 bases lay between the germline ends. CDR3 length: 17 amino acids. Germline V gene data show CDR1 as SNHLY and CDR2 as FYNNEI. The CDR3 nucleotides are TGTGCCAGCAGTGAAGCGGTCGGGACGGTTTCTAAAGAGACCCAGTACTTC. It yields the protein CASSEAVGTVSKETQYF.

This chain joins TRBV28 and TRBJ2-7; 9 nucleotides match TRBD1. V trimming: 4 bases; J trimming: 2 bases; junction bases outside the gene matches: 9. The CDR3 has 16 residues. CDR1 is MDHEN, CDR2 SYDVKM, per germline. The CDR3: CASSSQPGQGTYEQYF. The CDR3 bases are TGTGCCAGCAGTTCCCAACCGGGACAGGGAACCTACGAGCAGTACTTC.

The table lists this clonotype with a few counts. The gene calls are TRBV12-3 or TRBV12-4 and TRBJ2-1; TRBD1 might be the D (6 bases). Between the trimmed V and J ends, which lost 5 bases and 7 bases, there was a span of 12 bases. This CDR3 is 13 amino acids long. In DNA, the CDR3 is TGTGCCAGCAGTCCAGGACAGACAAATGAGCAGTTCTTC. The encoded protein is CASSPGQTNEQFF.

The V call is TRBV11-2, the J call TRBJ1-2; possibly TRBD1 for D (6 bases). The CDR3 length is 14 residues. Germline CDR1 SGHAT, CDR2 FQNNGV. Trimming took 2 bases from V and 6 from J, leaving 13 bases between them. The DNA for the CDR3 is TGTGCCAGCAGCTTATTACAGGGTACAGATGGCTACACCTTC. Encoded protein: CASSLLQGTDGYTF. The full variable domain, completed using reference TRBV11-2 and TRBJ1-2, is EAGVAQSPRYKIIEKRQSVAFWCNPISGHATLYWYQQILGQGPKLLIQFQNNGVVDDSQLPKDRFSAERLKGVDSTLKIQPAKLEDSAVYLCASSLLQGTDGYTFGSGTRLTVV.

The rearrangement joins TRBV24-1 to TRBJ1-1, with unresolved D. The CDR3 is made up of 14 amino acids. Trimming removed 10 bases at V and 0 bases at J, with 14 bases between. Germline V gives CDR1 KGHDR, CDR2 SFDVKD. CDR3 sequence: CATPRGILNTEAFF. For the CDR3, the DNA is TGTGCCACTCCTCGCGGGATCCTGAACACTGAAGCTTTCTTT.

V gene TRBV20-1 combines with J gene TRBJ2-1; D is possibly TRBD1 or TRBD2 (6 bases each). The V gene lost 6 bases and the J gene lost 1 base, with 13 bases spanning the gap. The CDR3 extends over 14 amino acids. The germline V gene encodes CDR1 DFQATT and CDR2 SNEGSKA (reference sequence). CDR3 sequence reads: CSAEGDGSYNEQFF. DNA of the CDR3: TGCAGTGCGGAGGGGGACGGGTCCTACAATGAGCAGTTCTTC.

This clonotype showed up just a few times. The rearrangement joins TRBV12-3 or TRBV12-4 to TRBJ1-1; D remains ambiguous. The V and J ends lost 3 bases and 5 bases respectively, with 10 bases between them. The CDR3 loop spans 13 amino acids. For the CDR3, the DNA is TGTGCCAGCAGTTTGGGGAGTAGGACTGAAGCTTTCTTT. Translating it yields CASSLGSRTEAFF.

This clonotype has just a few counts. The chain recombines TRBV5-1 with TRBJ1-4, with TRBD1 matching over 7 bases. J was trimmed by 6 bases and V by 2 bases; bases with no gene match: 7. This CDR3 is built from 15 residues. Germline-derived CDR1 and CDR2 are SGHRS and YFSETQ. CDR3 protein: CASSLLTGKDEKLFF. CDR3 bases: TGCGCCAGCAGCTTATTGACAGGGAAAGATGAAAAACTGTTTTTT.

This clonotype was recorded at least ten times. The chain uses TRBV9 and TRBJ2-1, with D hard to call. This CDR3 is built from 15 residues. From germline, CDR1 is SGDLS and CDR2 YYNGEE. V was cut by 0 bases and J by 2 bases, with 9 bases left in between. CDR3 loop: CASSVGAQAYNEQFF. In DNA form, the CDR3 reads TGTGCCAGCAGCGTAGGCGCGCAGGCCTACAATGAGCAGTTCTTC.

This clonotype occurred many times. V usage is TRBV15 and J usage is TRBJ2-5, with D maybe TRBD2 (5 bases). CDR1 and CDR2 from the germline V gene are LNHNV and YYDKDF (reference sequence). The CDR3 contains 14 residues. The ends were cut back, 7 bases at V and 1 base at J, with 13 bases in the middle. The CDR3 DNA is TGTGCCACCATGGGAGCTCCCCTCCAAGAGACCCAGTACTTC. Translation gives CATMGAPLQETQYF.

The rearrangement uses TRBV20-1 and TRBJ2-7; D could derive from TRBD1 or TRBD2 (5 bases each). The CDR3 length is 14 residues. CDR1 is DFQATT and CDR2 is SNEGSKA in the germline V gene (reference sequence). Trimming removed 7 bases from V and 4 bases from J, with 20 bases in between. The CDR3 loop reads CSVSPARDDYEQYF. CDR3 coding DNA: TGCAGTGTTTCCCCGGCCAGGGACGATTACGAGCAGTACTTC.

This clonotype appeared many times. The chain joins TRBV20-1 to TRBJ2-7, with TRBD2 matching 9 bases. Per the germline V gene, CDR1 is DFQATT and CDR2 is SNEGSKA (reference sequence). The CDR3 has 15 amino acids. With V trimmed by 5 bases and J by 4 bases, 12 bases remained unmatched. CDR3 region: CSARSDPGLAYEQYF. The DNA of the CDR3 is TGCAGTGCTCGTTCCGATCCGGGACTAGCTTACGAGCAGTACTTC.

In the case of this clonotype: A much larger clone sits a single nucleotide away, making a read error possible. CDR3 sequence (DNA): TGTGCCACCAGTGACCATGGGACGGAGCGGTTCTTC. It is translated as CATSDHGTERFF. The J gene is TRBJ2-1, the V gene TRBV24-1; either TRBD1 or TRBD2 may fit D (5 bases each). This CDR3 has 12 amino acids. Germline assignment: CDR1 KGHDR and CDR2 SFDVKD.

This clonotype came up many times. The J gene is TRBJ1-5, the V gene TRBV5-1; possible D gene TRBD1, 5 bases. This CDR3 spans 14 amino acids. Per the germline V gene, CDR1 is SGHRS and CDR2 is YFSETQ. V was pared by 0 bases and J by 4 bases, with 8 bases between. The CDR3 spells CASSLAGINQPQHF. The CDR3 nucleotides are TGCGCCAGCAGCTTGGCAGGGATAAATCAGCCCCAGCATTTT.

This clonotype has more than one count but fewer than ten. The V call is TRBV3-1, the J call TRBJ1-1, with TRBD1 as a possible D gene (6 bases). This CDR3 has 14 amino acids. The germline V and J ends were trimmed by 1 base and 1 base, with 7 bases remaining between them. Germline V gene sequence: CDR1 LGHDT, CDR2 YNNKEL (reference sequence). The CDR3 loop reads CASSQVTGNTEAFF. In nucleotides, the CDR3 is TGTGCCAGCAGCCAAGTGACAGGGAACACTGAAGCTTTCTTT.

This clonotype was detected only a few times. The J gene is TRBJ2-3, the V gene TRBV6-5; no reliable D call. V was pared by 6 bases and J by 0 bases, with 13 bases between. Germline V gene data show CDR1 as MNHEY and CDR2 as SVGAGI. This CDR3 spans 15 amino acids. The CDR3: CASSPQVYSTDTQYF. CDR3 coding DNA: TGTGCCAGCAGCCCCCAGGTATATAGCACAGATACGCAGTATTTT.

This clonotype has ten or more counts. The chain links TRBV5-4 to TRBJ2-5; 9 nucleotides align to TRBD1. Germline V gene sequence: CDR1 SGHNT, CDR2 YYREEE (reference sequence). The CDR3 loop spans 12 amino acids. After removal of 7 bases from V and 5 bases from J, the junction contained 3 bases not matched to a gene. Here the CDR3 reads CASGGTGETQYF. The CDR3 DNA is TGTGCCAGCGGTGGGACAGGGGAGACCCAGTACTTC.

The table lists this clonotype with many counts. The CDR3: CSVPGSGSYNEQFF. DNA for the CDR3: TGCAGCGTCCCGGGGTCTGGCTCCTACAATGAGCAGTTCTTC. The rearrangement joins TRBV29-1 to TRBJ2-1; TRBD2 might be the D (5 bases). The V gene's germline CDR1 is SQVTM and CDR2 ANQGSEA. The V and J ends lost 6 bases and 0 bases respectively, with 12 bases between them. The CDR3 contains 14 residues.

This clonotype was recorded many times. This chain connects TRBV5-1 to TRBJ2-5, with 7 bases fitting TRBD2. V lost 4 bases, J lost 5 bases, and 14 bases stayed unmatched. This CDR3 has 16 residues. In germline, CDR1 is SGHRS, CDR2 YFSETQ. The CDR3 loop is CASSHPGAGIQETQYF. The CDR3 coding sequence is TGCGCCAGCAGCCACCCCGGAGCGGGGATCCAGGAGACCCAGTACTTC.

A word on this clonotype: A read error may account for a junction end that differs from germline. This sequence joins TRBV20-1 and TRBJ1-2; D gene unclear. In germline, CDR1 is DFQATT, CDR2 SNEGSKA (reference sequence). CDR3 length: 12 residues. The CDR3 protein is CGARPQVYGYTF. CDR3 nucleotides: TGCGGTGCTAGACCCCAGGTATATGGCTACACCTTC.

This clonotype was detected once. The chain employs TRBV18 and TRBJ1-2, with D tentatively TRBD1 (6 bases). The germline CDR1 and CDR2 sequences are KGHSH and LQKENI. CDR3 size: 19 residues. Trimming took 4 bases from V and 3 from J, leaving 27 bases between them. The CDR3 DNA sequence: TGTGCCAGCTCACTCTGGCGGACAGCTGGGGCCCCAGGGGACTATGGCTACACCTTC. Encoded protein: CASSLWRTAGAPGDYGYTF.

V gene TRBV28 combines with J gene TRBJ1-1; perhaps TRBD1 as D (6 bases). This CDR3 comprises 17 residues. Germline V gives CDR1 MDHEN, CDR2 SYDVKM. V lost 2 bases, J lost 0 bases, and 16 bases lay in between. The CDR3 spells CASSLPSGAEMNTEAFF. The DNA for the CDR3 is TGTGCCAGCAGTTTACCCTCGGGGGCGGAAATGAACACTGAAGCTTTCTTT.